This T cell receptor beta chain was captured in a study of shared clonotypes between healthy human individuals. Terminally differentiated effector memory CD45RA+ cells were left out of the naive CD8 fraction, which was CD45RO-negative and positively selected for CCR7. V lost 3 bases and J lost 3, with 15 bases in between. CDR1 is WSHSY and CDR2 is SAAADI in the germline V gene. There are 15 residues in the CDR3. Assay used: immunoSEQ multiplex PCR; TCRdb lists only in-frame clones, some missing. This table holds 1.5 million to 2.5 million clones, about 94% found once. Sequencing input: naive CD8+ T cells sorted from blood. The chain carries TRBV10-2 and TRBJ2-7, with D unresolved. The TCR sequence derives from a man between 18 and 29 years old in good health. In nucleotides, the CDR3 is TGCGCCAGCAGTGATATGTTTTGGGGTATCTACGAGCAGTACTTC. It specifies CASSDMFWGIYEQYF.